Reported below is one T cell receptor (beta chain). The antigen is undetermined. This entry is derived from a study of PD-1 blockade in classical Hodgkin lymphoma. Findings and caveats of the study: Patients newly diagnosed and complete responders had comparable baseline diversity. By C4D1, diversity of CD4+ TCRs had risen significantly, whereas that of CD8+ TCRs had not. Newly diagnosed patients had baseline TCR diversity that was reportedly lower than that of healthy donors.

V gave up 2 bases and J gave up 3 bases, with 8 bases separating them. There are 13 residues in the CDR3. Germline assignment: CDR1 SGHNT and CDR2 YYREEE (reference sequence). There was relapse after autologous stem cell transplantation in every patient, and there was variation in brentuximab vedotin exposure. Clones were read by immunoSEQ multiplex PCR, and TCRdb kept only the in-frame ones, dropping some. The profile covers 11,000 to 15,000 clones, with about 80% appearing a single time and about 4.2% taken by the ten largest. The material sequenced was peripheral blood mononuclear cells (PBMCs), taken at baseline. The chain recombines TRBV5-4 with TRBJ2-5; a weak D match, TRBD1 (7 bases). This receptor was taken from a human donor with classical Hodgkin lymphoma. The CDR3 reads CASSFRGEETQYF. As DNA, the CDR3 is TGTGCCAGCAGCTTCAGGGGGGAAGAGACCCAGTACTTC. The complete variable domain, with remaining parts taken from reference TRBV5-4 and TRBJ2-5, reads ETGVTQSPTHLIKTRGQQVTLRCSSQSGHNTVSWYQQALGQGPQFIFQYYREEENGRGNFPPRFSGLQFPNYSSELNVNALELDDSALYLCASSFRGEETQYFGPGTRLLVL.